The 6 T cell receptor beta chains given below trace back to one sample, sequenced in a study of T cells in Graves' hyperthyroidism and ophthalmopathy. The source material, RNA transcripts, was used to amplify TCR beta CDR3 regions. The HTBI set primed first-round TCR CDR3 RT-PCR. TCRdb recomputed calls from the multiplex PCR reads with MiXCR, one row per CDR3 protein. The table shows around 350,000 distinct CDR3 sequences, with approximately 18% occurring only once. The material sequenced was blood. The receptors come from a woman aged 30 to 39 with Graves' hyperthyroidism that later progressed to Graves' ophthalmopathy.

The chain uses TRBV2 and TRBJ2-1; no firm D call. Germline CDR1 SNHLY, CDR2 FYNNEI. The CDR3 is 13 residues long. V was shortened by 6 bases and J by 4 bases, with 10 bases between the two germline ends. The CDR3, as DNA: TGTGCCAGCAGAAACCTCAAGTACAATGAGCAGTTCTTC. Translating gives CASRNLKYNEQFF.

Concerning this clonotype: A much larger clone lies one base from this, so it may be a read error. The genes are TRBV7-9 and TRBJ2-3; D gene unclear. The CDR3 is 13 residues long. V dropped 5 bases and J dropped 5 bases, with 11 bases sitting between them. Germline values: CDR1 SEHNR, CDR2 FQNEAQ (reference sequence). CDR3 sequence reads: CASSLPLRDTQYF. The CDR3 DNA sequence: TGTGCCAGCAGCCTCCCCCTCAGAGATACGCAGTATTTT.

This clonotype came up many times. This chain uses TRBV28 with TRBJ1-6, with no clear D. Germline V gives CDR1 MDHEN, CDR2 SYDVKM. The CDR3 sequence is 14 residues long. V was shortened by 5 bases and J by 10 bases, with 15 bases between the two germline ends. The CDR3 DNA reads as TGTGCCAGCAGTGATCCTAGGACGGGATCACCCCTCCACTTT. Encoded protein: CASSDPRTGSPLHF.

This clonotype was counted at least ten times. The V gene is TRBV20-1, the J gene TRBJ2-7; possibly TRBD2 for D (6 bases). The CDR3 is 17 amino acids. From germline, CDR1 is DFQATT and CDR2 SNEGSKA (reference sequence). The V end was cut by 0 bases, the J end by 2 bases, with 20 bases between. CDR3 nucleotide sequence: TGCAGTGCTAGAGATCTCTGGAAAGGGACTCCCACCTACGAGCAGTACTTC. Its translation is CSARDLWKGTPTYEQYF.

V usage is TRBV6-2 or TRBV6-3 and J usage is TRBJ2-1, with D unresolved. The CDR3 contains 13 residues. The ends were cut back, 5 bases at V and 6 bases at J, with 11 bases in the middle. CDR1 and CDR2 (germline): MNHEY, SVGEGT. CDR3: CASSVEFSNEQFF. The CDR3 DNA is TGTGCCAGCAGTGTCGAATTCTCCAATGAGCAGTTCTTC.

This chain joins TRBV9 and TRBJ2-5; D remains unclear. Germline loops: CDR1 SGDLS, CDR2 YYNGEE. V was trimmed by 4 bases and J by 2 bases, leaving 15 bases between them. This CDR3 region has 15 residues. CDR3 loop: CASSRSTGIQETQYF. The CDR3 DNA is TGTGCCAGCAGCCGAAGCACTGGGATTCAAGAGACCCAGTACTTC.